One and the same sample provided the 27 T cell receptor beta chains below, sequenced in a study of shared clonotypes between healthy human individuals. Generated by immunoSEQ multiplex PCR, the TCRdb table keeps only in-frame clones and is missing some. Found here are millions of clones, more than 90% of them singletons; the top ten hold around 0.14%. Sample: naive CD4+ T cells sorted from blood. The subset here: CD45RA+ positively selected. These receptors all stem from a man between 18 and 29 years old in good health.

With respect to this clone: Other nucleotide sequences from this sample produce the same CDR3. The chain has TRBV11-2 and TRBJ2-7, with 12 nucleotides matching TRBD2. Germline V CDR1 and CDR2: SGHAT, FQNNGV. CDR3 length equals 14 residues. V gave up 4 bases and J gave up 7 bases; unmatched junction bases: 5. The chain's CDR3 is CASSSTSGGYEQYF. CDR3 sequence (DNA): TGTGCCAGCAGCTCGACTAGCGGGGGATATGAGCAGTACTTC.

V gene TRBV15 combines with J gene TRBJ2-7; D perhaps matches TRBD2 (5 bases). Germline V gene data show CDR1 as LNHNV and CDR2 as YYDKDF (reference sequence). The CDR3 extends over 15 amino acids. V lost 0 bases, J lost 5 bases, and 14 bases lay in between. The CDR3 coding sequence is TGTGCCACCAGCAGAGATCACGGAGGAACGGACGAGCAGTACTTC. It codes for CATSRDHGGTDEQYF. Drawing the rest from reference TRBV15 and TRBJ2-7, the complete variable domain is DAMVIQNPRYQVTQFGKPVTLSCSQTLNHNVMYWYQQKSSQAPKLLFHYYDKDFNNEADTPDNFQSRRPNTSFCFLDIRSPGLGDTAMYLCATSRDHGGTDEQYFGPGTRLTVT.

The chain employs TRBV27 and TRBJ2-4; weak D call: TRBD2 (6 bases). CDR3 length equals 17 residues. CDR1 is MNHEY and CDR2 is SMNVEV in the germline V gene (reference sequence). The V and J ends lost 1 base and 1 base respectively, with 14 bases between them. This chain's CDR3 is CASSLLGGWSAKNIQYF. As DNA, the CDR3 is TGTGCCAGCAGTTTATTGGGGGGATGGTCGGCCAAAAACATTCAGTACTTC.

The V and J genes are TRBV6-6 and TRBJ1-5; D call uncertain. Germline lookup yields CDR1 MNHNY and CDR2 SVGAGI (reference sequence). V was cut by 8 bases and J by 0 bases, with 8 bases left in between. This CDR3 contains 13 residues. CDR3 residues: CASGVSSNQPQHF. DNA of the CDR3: TGTGCCAGCGGCGTGTCTAGCAATCAGCCCCAGCATTTT.

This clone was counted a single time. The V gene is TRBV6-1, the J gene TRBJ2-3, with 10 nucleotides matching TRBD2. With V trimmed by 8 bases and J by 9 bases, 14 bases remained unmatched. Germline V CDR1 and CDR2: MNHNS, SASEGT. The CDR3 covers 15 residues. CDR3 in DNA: TGTGCCAGCCTTACGCTTTCAGCGGGGGGGCAAACGCAGTATTTT. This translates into CASLTLSAGGQTQYF.

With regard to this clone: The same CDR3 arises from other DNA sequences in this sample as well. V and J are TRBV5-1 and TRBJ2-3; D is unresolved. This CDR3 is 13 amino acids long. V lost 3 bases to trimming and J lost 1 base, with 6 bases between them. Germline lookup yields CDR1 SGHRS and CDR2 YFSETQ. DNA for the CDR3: TGCGCCAGCAGCTCTGGGGGCACAGATACGCAGTATTTT. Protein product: CASSSGGTDTQYF.

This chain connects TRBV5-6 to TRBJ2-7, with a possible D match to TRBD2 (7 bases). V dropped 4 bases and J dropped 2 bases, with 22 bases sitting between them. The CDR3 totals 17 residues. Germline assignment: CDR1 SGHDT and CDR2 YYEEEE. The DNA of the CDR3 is TGTGCCAGCAGCCCGGGGGCTCTCTCTAGCGGACCCTACGAGCAGTACTTC. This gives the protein CASSPGALSSGPYEQYF.

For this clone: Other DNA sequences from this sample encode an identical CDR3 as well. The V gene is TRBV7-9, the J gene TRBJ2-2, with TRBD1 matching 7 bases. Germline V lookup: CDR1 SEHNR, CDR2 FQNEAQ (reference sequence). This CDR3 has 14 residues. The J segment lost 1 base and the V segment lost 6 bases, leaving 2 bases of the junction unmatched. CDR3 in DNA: TGTGCCAGCAGGCGGACAGGGAACACCGGGGAGCTGTTTTTT. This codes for CASRRTGNTGELFF.

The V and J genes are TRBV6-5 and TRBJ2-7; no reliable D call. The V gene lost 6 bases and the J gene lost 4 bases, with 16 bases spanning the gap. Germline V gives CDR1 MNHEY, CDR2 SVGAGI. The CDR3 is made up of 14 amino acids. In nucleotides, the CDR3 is TGTGCCAGCAGCCAGCGACAAGCAGGATACGAGCAGTACTTC. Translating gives CASSQRQAGYEQYF.

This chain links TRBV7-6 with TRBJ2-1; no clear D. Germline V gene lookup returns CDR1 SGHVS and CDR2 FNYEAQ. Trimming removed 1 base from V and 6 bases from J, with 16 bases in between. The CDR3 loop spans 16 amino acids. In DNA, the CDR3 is TGTGCCAGCAGCTTAGTGGCGGACGGTCGGTCCAATGAGCAGTTCTTC. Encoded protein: CASSLVADGRSNEQFF.

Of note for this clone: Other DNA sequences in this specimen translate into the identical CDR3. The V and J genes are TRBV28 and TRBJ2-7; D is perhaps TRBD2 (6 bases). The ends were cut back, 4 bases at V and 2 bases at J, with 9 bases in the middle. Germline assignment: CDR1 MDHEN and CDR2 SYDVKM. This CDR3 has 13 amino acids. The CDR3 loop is CASSSLAPYEQYF. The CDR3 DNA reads TGTGCCAGCAGTTCCCTAGCGCCCTACGAGCAGTACTTC.

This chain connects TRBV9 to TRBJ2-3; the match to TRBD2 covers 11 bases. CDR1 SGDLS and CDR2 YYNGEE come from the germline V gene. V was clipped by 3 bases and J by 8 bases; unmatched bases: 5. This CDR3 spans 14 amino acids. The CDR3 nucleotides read TGTGCCAGCAGCGCGACTAGCGGGGCGGGTACGCAGTATTTT. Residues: CASSATSGAGTQYF. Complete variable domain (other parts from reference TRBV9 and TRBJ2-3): DSGVTQTPKHLITATGQRVTLRCSPRSGDLSVYWYQQSLDQGLQFLIQYYNGEERAKGNILERFSAQQFPDLHSELNLSSLELGDSALYFCASSATSGAGTQYFGPGTRLTVL.

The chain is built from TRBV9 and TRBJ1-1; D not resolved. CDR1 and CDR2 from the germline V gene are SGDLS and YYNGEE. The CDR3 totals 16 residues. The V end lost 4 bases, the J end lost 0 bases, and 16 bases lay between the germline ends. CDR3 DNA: TGTGCCAGCAGCCGTACAGCCGACCCGCTGAACACTGAAGCTTTCTTT. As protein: CASSRTADPLNTEAFF. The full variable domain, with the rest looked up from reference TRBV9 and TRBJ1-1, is DSGVTQTPKHLITATGQRVTLRCSPRSGDLSVYWYQQSLDQGLQFLIQYYNGEERAKGNILERFSAQQFPDLHSELNLSSLELGDSALYFCASSRTADPLNTEAFFGQGTRLTVV.

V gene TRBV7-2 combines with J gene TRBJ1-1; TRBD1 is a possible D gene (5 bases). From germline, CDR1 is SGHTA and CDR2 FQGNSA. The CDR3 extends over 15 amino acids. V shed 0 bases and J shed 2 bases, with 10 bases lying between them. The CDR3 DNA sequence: TGTGCCAGCAGCTTAGCAGGGGTGCCTAACACTGAAGCTTTCTTT. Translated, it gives CASSLAGVPNTEAFF.

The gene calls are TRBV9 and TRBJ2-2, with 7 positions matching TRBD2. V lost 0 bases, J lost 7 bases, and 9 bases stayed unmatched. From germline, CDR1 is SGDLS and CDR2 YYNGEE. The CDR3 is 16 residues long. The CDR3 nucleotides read TGTGCCAGCAGCGTAGACCCGTCGCCTAGCGGCGGGGAGCTGTTTTTT. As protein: CASSVDPSPSGGELFF.

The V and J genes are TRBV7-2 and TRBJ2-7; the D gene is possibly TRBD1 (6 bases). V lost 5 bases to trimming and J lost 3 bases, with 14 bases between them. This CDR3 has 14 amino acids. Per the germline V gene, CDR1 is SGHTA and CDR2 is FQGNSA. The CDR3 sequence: CASSPYRANYEQYF. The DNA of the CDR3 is TGTGCCAGCAGCCCATACAGGGCTAACTACGAGCAGTACTTC.

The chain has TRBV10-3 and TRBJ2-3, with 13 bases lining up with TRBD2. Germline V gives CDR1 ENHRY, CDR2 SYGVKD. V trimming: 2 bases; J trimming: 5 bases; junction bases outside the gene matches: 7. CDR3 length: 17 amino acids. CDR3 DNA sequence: TGTGCCATCAGTGAGACAACTAGCGGGGGGGCCCAAGATACGCAGTATTTT. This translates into CAISETTSGGAQDTQYF.

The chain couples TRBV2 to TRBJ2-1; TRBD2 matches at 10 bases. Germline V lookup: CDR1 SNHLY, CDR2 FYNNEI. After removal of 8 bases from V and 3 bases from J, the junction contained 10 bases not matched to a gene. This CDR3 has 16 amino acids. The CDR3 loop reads CASVGRAGGDYNEQFF. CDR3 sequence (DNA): TGTGCCAGCGTTGGGCGAGCGGGGGGGGACTACAATGAGCAGTTCTTC.

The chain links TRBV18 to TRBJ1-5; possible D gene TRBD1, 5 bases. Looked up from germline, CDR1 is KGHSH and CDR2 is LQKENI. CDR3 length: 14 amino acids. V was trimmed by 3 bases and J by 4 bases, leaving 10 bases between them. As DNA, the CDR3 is TGTGCCAGCTCACCGCTCGGGGGGAATCAGCCCCAGCATTTT. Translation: CASSPLGGNQPQHF.

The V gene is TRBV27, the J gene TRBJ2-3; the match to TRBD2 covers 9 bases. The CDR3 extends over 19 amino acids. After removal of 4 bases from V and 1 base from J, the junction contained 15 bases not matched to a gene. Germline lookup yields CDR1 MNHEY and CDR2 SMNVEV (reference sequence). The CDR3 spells CASSSSRVGREGGTDTQYF. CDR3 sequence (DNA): TGTGCCAGCAGTTCCAGTAGAGTTGGGCGGGAGGGAGGCACAGATACGCAGTATTTT.

As DNA, the CDR3 is TGTGCCAGCAGGGGACGTGGGACAAGCTCTGGAAACACCATATATTTT. Translating it yields CASRGRGTSSGNTIYF. J is TRBJ1-3 and V is TRBV2, with D possibly matching TRBD1 (6 bases). Germline V gene sequence: CDR1 SNHLY, CDR2 FYNNEI. This CDR3 spans 16 amino acids. V lost 6 bases and J 0 bases, leaving 15 bases between the germline ends.

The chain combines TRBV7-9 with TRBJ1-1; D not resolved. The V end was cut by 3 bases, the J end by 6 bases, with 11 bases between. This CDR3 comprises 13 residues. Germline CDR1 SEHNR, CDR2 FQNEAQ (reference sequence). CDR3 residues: CASSLAGSPEAFF. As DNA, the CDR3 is TGTGCCAGCAGCTTGGCGGGATCCCCTGAAGCTTTCTTT.

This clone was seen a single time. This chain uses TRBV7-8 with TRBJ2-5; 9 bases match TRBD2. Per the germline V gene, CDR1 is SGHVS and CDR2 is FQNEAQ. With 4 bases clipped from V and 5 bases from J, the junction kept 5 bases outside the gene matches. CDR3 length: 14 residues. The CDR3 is CASSSGLAMETQYF. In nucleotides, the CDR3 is TGTGCCAGCAGCTCGGGACTAGCTATGGAGACCCAGTACTTC.

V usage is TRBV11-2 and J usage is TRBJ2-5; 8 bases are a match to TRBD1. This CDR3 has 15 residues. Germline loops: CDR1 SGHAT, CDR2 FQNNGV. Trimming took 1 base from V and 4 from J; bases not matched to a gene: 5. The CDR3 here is CASSLGQGAVETQYF. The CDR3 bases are TGTGCCAGCAGCTTAGGGCAGGGGGCCGTAGAGACCCAGTACTTC.

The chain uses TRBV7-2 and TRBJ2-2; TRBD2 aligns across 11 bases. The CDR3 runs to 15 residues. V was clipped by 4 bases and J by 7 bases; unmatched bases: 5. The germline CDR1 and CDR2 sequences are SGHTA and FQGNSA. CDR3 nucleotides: TGTGCCAGCAGCTCACTAGCGGGAGCGGTCGGGGAGCTGTTTTTT. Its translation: CASSSLAGAVGELFF.

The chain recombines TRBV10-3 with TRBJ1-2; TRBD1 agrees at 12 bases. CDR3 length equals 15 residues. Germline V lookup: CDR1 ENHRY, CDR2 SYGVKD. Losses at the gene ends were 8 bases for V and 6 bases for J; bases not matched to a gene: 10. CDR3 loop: CAIYEGTGGADGYTF. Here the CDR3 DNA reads TGTGCCATCTACGAGGGGACAGGGGGCGCGGATGGCTACACCTTC.

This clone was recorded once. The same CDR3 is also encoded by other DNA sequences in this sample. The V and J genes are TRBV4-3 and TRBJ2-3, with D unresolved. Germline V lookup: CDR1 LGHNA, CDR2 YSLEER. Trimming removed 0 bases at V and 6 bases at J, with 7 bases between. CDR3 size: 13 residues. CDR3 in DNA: TGCGCCAGCAGCCAAGACAAGGTGGATACGCAGTATTTT. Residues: CASSQDKVDTQYF.